The present T cell receptor beta chain was sequenced within a study of blood T cell repertoires in COVID-19. For the study at large: PBMCs, B-cell-depleted T cells, or T cells were the source of the cDNA or gDNA that made up the material.

V gave up 3 bases and J gave up 7 bases, with 4 bases separating them. The length of the CDR3 is 11 residues. TCRdb's copy holds only in-frame clones and misses some; the assay was immunoSEQ multiplex PCR. The profile shows about 14,000 clones, around 90% of them singletons. This chain connects TRBV12-3 or TRBV12-4 to TRBJ1-3; D is undetermined. The specimen sequenced was peripheral blood. The sequence came from a human donor in a cohort sampled during active COVID-19. CDR3 bases: TGTGCCAGCAGTTTCTCGAACACCATATATTTT. Translating gives CASSFSNTIYF.